This is a list of T cell receptor beta chains from one sample in a study of cytomegalovirus exposure and HLA in healthy donors. Only in-frame clones appear in the TCRdb table, and some are missing; sequencing was by immunoSEQ multiplex PCR. This sample yields around 85,000 clones, of which around 68% are seen a single time; 20% to 25% belongs to the top ten. Sequencing used PBMCs. These receptors all stem from a man between 25 and 39 years old in good health and CMV-seropositive. Each CDR3 is given without its conserved first and last residue. The order of the fields is J gene, V gene, clone size, CDR3 protein. Only part of the rows carry a size: once, few, many, or a class if the clone is expanded.

j_gene: TRBJ2-2; v_gene: TRBV4-2; abundance: few; CDR3aa: ASSQGREIDTGELF
j_gene: TRBJ2-2; v_gene: TRBV5-1; abundance: -; CDR3aa: ASSRARVSSTGELF
j_gene: TRBJ2-5; v_gene: TRBV18; abundance: -; CDR3aa: ASSPTSGRAKETQY
j_gene: TRBJ2-5; v_gene: TRBV28; abundance: once; CDR3aa: ASSRLEGETQY
j_gene: TRBJ2-7; v_gene: TRBV4-3; abundance: few; CDR3aa: ASSQGPRGSYEQY
j_gene: TRBJ2-5; v_gene: TRBV4-2; abundance: -; CDR3aa: ASSQSPGVRETQY
j_gene: TRBJ2-5; v_gene: TRBV6-1; abundance: -; CDR3aa: ASSTYSQETQY
j_gene: TRBJ1-1; v_gene: TRBV6-5; abundance: -; CDR3aa: ASSRDTEAF
j_gene: TRBJ2-7; v_gene: TRBV9; abundance: -; CDR3aa: ASSAAWGQGDGEQY
j_gene: TRBJ2-3; v_gene: TRBV7-9; abundance: -; CDR3aa: ASSPPVRDTQY
j_gene: TRBJ1-2; v_gene: TRBV4-3; abundance: -; CDR3aa: ASSQDRSGGSGYP
j_gene: TRBJ2-7; v_gene: TRBV5-1; abundance: once; CDR3aa: ASSLAGGDYEQY
j_gene: TRBJ1-1; v_gene: TRBV14; abundance: -; CDR3aa: ASSQAVRGTEAF
j_gene: TRBJ2-5; v_gene: TRBV10-3; abundance: -; CDR3aa: AISEQGYQETQY
j_gene: TRBJ1-4; v_gene: TRBV11-1; abundance: -; CDR3aa: ASSKGPRETNEKLF
j_gene: TRBJ2-7; v_gene: TRBV29-1; abundance: -; CDR3aa: SVGGLAGSGPYEQY
j_gene: TRBJ2-5; v_gene: TRBV25-1; abundance: -; CDR3aa: ASSEYTGQGFETQY
j_gene: TRBJ2-1; v_gene: TRBV7-9; abundance: -; CDR3aa: ATHEPGTTRYNEQF
j_gene: TRBJ1-5; v_gene: TRBV7-2; abundance: -; CDR3aa: ASSSGLISNQPQH
j_gene: TRBJ1-1; v_gene: TRBV7-3; abundance: few; CDR3aa: ASSLRGGQVNTEAF
j_gene: TRBJ2-1; v_gene: TRBV19; abundance: few; CDR3aa: ASNTGINYNEQF
j_gene: TRBJ2-5; v_gene: TRBV10-3; abundance: -; CDR3aa: AIRETSQGPKY
j_gene: TRBJ1-5; v_gene: TRBV7-8; abundance: -; CDR3aa: ASSWRQGNQPQH
j_gene: TRBJ2-7; v_gene: TRBV7-6; abundance: -; CDR3aa: ASSLVLASGNYEQY
j_gene: TRBJ2-3; v_gene: TRBV19; abundance: -; CDR3aa: ASSIGAENTDTQY